The next 7 T cell receptor beta chains were all read from a single sample in a study of shared T cell receptors in the human thymus. This table comes from immunoSEQ multiplex PCR, and its TCRdb copy is limited to in-frame clones, with some not included. The sample lists hundreds of thousands of clones, 70% to 90% occurring once. This same sample was also taken into another study, of human thymus T cells.

The source material was thymocytes. The receptors originated from a girl under three years old with a congenital heart defect.

This clone was picked up a small number of times. J is TRBJ1-1 and V is TRBV18, with D tentatively TRBD1 (6 bases). In germline, CDR1 is KGHSH, CDR2 LQKENI. Trimming shortened V by 6 bases and J by 0 bases, and 11 bases separated the two germline ends. This CDR3 has 14 residues. DNA for the CDR3: TGTGCCAGCTCCAGGGGAGCCATGAACACTGAAGCTTTCTTT. Translating gives CASSRGAMNTEAFF.

This chain uses TRBV5-1 with TRBJ1-1; 9 bases agree with TRBD1. The germline V gene encodes CDR1 SGHRS and CDR2 YFSETQ. With V trimmed by 0 bases and J by 5 bases, 8 bases remained unmatched. This CDR3 contains 16 residues. CDR3 sequence reads: CASSLVSGQGGTEAFF. The CDR3 DNA follows: TGCGCCAGCAGCTTGGTCTCGGGACAGGGAGGAACTGAAGCTTTCTTT.

This sequence joins TRBV6-6 and TRBJ1-2; tentative D call: TRBD1 (5 bases). There are 15 residues in the CDR3. V lost 2 bases to trimming and J lost 7 bases, with 17 bases between them. Germline V gene data show CDR1 as MNHNY and CDR2 as SVGAGI (reference sequence). The CDR3, as DNA: TGTGCCAGCAGTTACCCAGAACAGGATTCAGGTGGCTACACCTTC. Amino acid sequence: CASSYPEQDSGGYTF.

The chain couples TRBV2 to TRBJ1-2; no firm D call. The germline V gene encodes CDR1 SNHLY and CDR2 FYNNEI. V shed 7 bases and J shed 0 bases, with 9 bases lying between them. The CDR3 has 13 amino acids. The CDR3 coding sequence is TGTGCCAGCACCCCCCCGGCTAACTATGGCTACACCTTC. As protein: CASTPPANYGYTF.

The chain recombines TRBV9 with TRBJ2-6; 8 bases fit TRBD1. The V and J ends lost 0 bases and 2 bases, in that order; junction bases with no gene match: 13. The germline gives CDR1 SGDLS, CDR2 YYNGEE. The CDR3 runs 20 residues. The CDR3, as DNA: TGTGCCAGCAGCGTAGCCTCTCCCGGGACAGGCGTTCCTGGGGCCAACGTCCTGACTTTC. This codes for CASSVASPGTGVPGANVLTF.

The chain combines TRBV6-1 with TRBJ2-1; a weak D match, TRBD2 (7 bases). Per the germline V gene, CDR1 is MNHNS and CDR2 is SASEGT. The CDR3 totals 17 residues. Deletions cut 4 bases from V and 0 bases from J, with 16 bases between. This CDR3 is CASSGKGGDHSYNEQFF. CDR3 bases: TGTGCCAGCAGTGGAAAAGGGGGGGACCACTCCTACAATGAGCAGTTCTTC.

The V gene is TRBV5-4, the J gene TRBJ2-3; 9 bases agree with TRBD1. Germline assignment: CDR1 SGHNT and CDR2 YYREEE (reference sequence). J gave up 5 bases and V 4 bases, and 8 bases lay outside the gene matches. The CDR3 spans 15 residues. For the CDR3, the DNA is TGTGCCAGCAGCGGGACCGGGACAGGGATAGATACGCAGTATTTT. Its protein product is CASSGTGTGIDTQYF.